This T cell receptor beta chain was documented in a study of T cells in Graves' hyperthyroidism and ophthalmopathy. This clonotype was detected a few times. TCR beta CDR3 region amplification was performed from RNA transcripts. Carried out on the TCR CDR3, a first-round RT-PCR used the HTBI primer set. MiXCR, run by TCRdb on the multiplex PCR reads, gives a single entry per CDR3 protein. This table has 380,000 or so distinct CDR3 sequences, approximately 14% appearing once. The germline V and J ends were trimmed by 3 bases and 9 bases, with 9 bases remaining between them. The V gene's germline CDR1 is SQVTM and CDR2 ANQGSEA. This CDR3 comprises 11 residues.

This chain connects TRBV29-1 to TRBJ2-1; D unclear. The clonotype comes from a woman aged 25 to 39 with Graves' hyperthyroidism. Sequenced sample: blood. The CDR3 sequence: CSVETRGEQFF. The CDR3 bases are TGCAGCGTTGAGACACGCGGTGAGCAGTTCTTC.